Reported below is one TCR beta chain. Researchers ran the PCR with 60 Vbeta and 13 Jbeta primers. Profiled with immunoSEQ multiplex PCR; TCRdb holds only in-frame clones, not every one. Of fewer than 150,000 clones listed, just under 80% are singletons. V was pared by 0 bases and J by 2 bases, with 12 bases between. Germline V lookup: CDR1 SGHRS, CDR2 YFSETQ. This CDR3 is built from 17 residues. This record belongs to a study of cytomegalovirus exposure and HLA in healthy donors. Material for sequencing was PBMCs. The clonotype was recovered from a man younger than 40 in good health and CMV-seronegative. The rearrangement joins TRBV5-1 to TRBJ1-6, with D possibly being TRBD1 (6 bases). In DNA form, the CDR3 reads TGCGCCAGCAGCTTGGCATCGGGGGGCCCCTATAATTCACCCCTCCACTTT. Amino acids: CASSLASGGPYNSPLHF.